This T cell receptor (beta chain) was captured by sequencing in a study of blood T cell repertoires in COVID-19. For the study at large: The samples span acute and convalescent COVID-19 from the United States, Italy and Spain.

The ends were cut back, 3 bases at V and 2 bases at J, with 10 bases in the middle. Germline V gives CDR1 MDHEN, CDR2 SYDVKM. The CDR3 extends over 14 amino acids. Here immunoSEQ multiplex PCR was the method, and the copy in TCRdb shows in-frame clones only, minus some. The top ten hold around 4% of the sample, which has approximately 200,000 clones, about nine tenths seen once. Sequencing input: peripheral blood. This clonotype originated in a woman aged 25 to 39 with acute or convalescent COVID-19. This chain links TRBV28 with TRBJ1-2; D is undetermined. The CDR3 sequence is CASSFSDINYGYTF. For the CDR3, the DNA is TGTGCCAGCAGTTTTTCCGACATCAACTATGGCTACACCTTC.